This entry is about one T cell receptor (beta chain). The target antigen is unknown. This sample stems from a study of vaccination effects on CD4 cells after COVID-19. Study outcomes and limitations: The study found marked clonal contraction of infection- and vaccine-induced clones late after vaccination. Convalescent patients numbered few in the study; early post-infection timepoints were missing entirely.

Antigen-specific CD4+ T cell clonotypes were called by their expansion after viral peptide-pool culture in ViraFEST. Culturing for around ten days preceded CD4+ T cell isolation. Recipients of the vaccine had no prior SARS-CoV-2 infection and negative nucleocapsid antibodies. Wells each received approximately 2 million PBMC, cultured with approximately 10 IU/ml IL-2 and 9.5 to 10 ug/ml peptides. On days 3 and 7, fresh IL-2 medium replaced half the medium. Sequencing was performed with immunoSEQ multiplex PCR; in TCRdb, only in-frame clones are kept and a portion is missing. Seen here are more than 20,000 clones, over 55% observed once, and the top ten hold about 12%. CDR1 and CDR2 from the germline V gene are SQVTM and ANQGSEA. Trimming at V came to 1 base and at J to 10 bases, leaving 7 bases not matched to a gene. The CDR3 runs 13 residues.

This receptor was obtained from a human donor who received a COVID-19 vaccine. Here the sequenced sample was CD4+ T cells from PBMCs cultured with HCoV-OC43 spike peptides, taken before COVID-19 vaccination. This sample's subset: HCoV-OC43 spike overlapping peptide pool stimulation. The J gene is TRBJ2-1, the V gene TRBV29-1; 7 bases agree with TRBD2. The CDR3 is CSVEVVQRGEQFF. DNA of the CDR3: TGCAGCGTTGAAGTAGTACAGCGGGGAGAGCAGTTCTTC.